These T cell receptor beta chains were read from a single sample in a study of CD8 T cells in ankylosing spondylitis. One entry per CDR3 protein, called by TCRdb with MiXCR from the 5' RACE reads. Seen here are more than 250,000 distinct CDR3 sequences, 9.5% to 13% observed once, and the top ten hold roughly a tenth. Material: blood, either unsorted or a sorted T cell fraction (not recorded which). Every receptor here comes from a female donor with ankylosing spondylitis or in good health (not recorded which). Both conserved end residues are part of each CDR3. Fields, in order: V gene, CDR3 length, D gene, clone size, J gene, CDR3 DNA, CDR3 protein. D genes are given only for firm matches. Expanded clones are given a class, and other clones once, few, many or no size at all.

>TRBV20-1|12|.|few|TRBJ2-1
TGCAGTGCTCCCACGACGGGAGATGAGCAGTTCTTC
CSAPTTGDEQFF
>TRBV5-1|15|TRBD1|many|TRBJ2-1
TGCGCCAGCAGCTTAGGGACAGGCTACTACAATGAGCAGTTCTTC
CASSLGTGYYNEQFF
>TRBV3-1|16|TRBD2|few|TRBJ2-1
TGTGCCAGCAGCCAAGCACTAGCGGGAGGGCTTGGGGAGCAGTTCTTC
CASSQALAGGLGEQFF
>TRBV11-3|14|.|few|TRBJ2-1
TGTGCCAGCAGCTCGCGGAGTTCATACAATGAGCAGTTCTTC
CASSSRSSYNEQFF
>TRBV28|13|TRBD2|.|TRBJ2-7
TGTGCCAGCAGTTTATGGCGGGAGGACGAGCAGTACTTC
CASSLWREDEQYF
>TRBV12-3/TRBV12-4|12|.|.|TRBJ2-2
TGTGCCAGCGGCCGGTTTGCCGGGGAGCTGTTTTTT
CASGRFAGELFF
>TRBV6-1|18|TRBD2|few|TRBJ2-1
TGTGCCAGCTCCGGACTAGCGGGGGGAAGCTTACTCTACAATGAGCAGTTCTTC
CASSGLAGGSLLYNEQFF
>TRBV29-1|11|.|.|TRBJ2-2
TGCAGTGTTGGAAACACCGGGGAGCTGTTTTTT
CSVGNTGELFF
>TRBV10-3|12|.|few|TRBJ2-7
TGTGCCATCGGCCGGGAACCCTACGAGCAGTACTTC
CAIGREPYEQYF
>TRBV20-1|16|TRBD2|.|TRBJ2-5
TGCAGTACCCATCCGGGGTCAGCGGGGGGGCGGGAGACCCAGTACTTC
CSTHPGSAGGRETQYF
>TRBV12-3/TRBV12-4|13|.|once|TRBJ2-2
TGTGCCAACAGTTTAGGAAACACCGGGGAGCTGTTTTTT
CANSLGNTGELFF
>TRBV10-3|13|TRBD1|few|TRBJ2-5
TGTGCCATCAGTGGGGACAGGGGCGAGACCCAGTACTTC
CAISGDRGETQYF
>TRBV5-6|13|.|many|TRBJ2-7
TGTGCCAGCAGCCGCAGTACAGTTTACGAGCAGTACTTC
CASSRSTVYEQYF
>TRBV20-1|12|.|many|TRBJ2-2
TGCAGTGCTAGGGGTGGTGGCGGGGAGCTGTTTTTT
CSARGGGGELFF
>TRBV5-1|15|.|many|TRBJ1-1
TGCGCCAGCAGCTTGGCCCAGACGGGGAACACTGAAGCTTTCTTT
CASSLAQTGNTEAFF
>TRBV20-1|18|TRBD1|.|TRBJ1-6
TGCAGTGCCCCCACCCGAGGGGGGACAGGGGCCCAAGATTCACCCCTCCACTTT
CSAPTRGGTGAQDSPLHF
>TRBV12-3/TRBV12-4|14|.|.|TRBJ2-2
TGTGCCAGCATCCTACAGGGAGACGCCGGGGAGCTGTTTTTT
CASILQGDAGELFF
>TRBV29-1|12|.|many|TRBJ1-2
TGCAGCGTTCGTGCAGGGAATGGTGGCTACACCTTC
CSVRAGNGGYTF